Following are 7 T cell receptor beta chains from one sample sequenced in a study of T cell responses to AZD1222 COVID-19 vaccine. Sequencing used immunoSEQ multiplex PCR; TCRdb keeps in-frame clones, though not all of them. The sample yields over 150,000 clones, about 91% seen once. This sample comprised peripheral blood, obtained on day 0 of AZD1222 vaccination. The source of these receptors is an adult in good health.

This CDR3 is CASSLGSSRADGYTF. DNA of the CDR3: TGCGCCAGCAGCTTAGGAAGCTCCCGAGCCGATGGCTACACCTTC. The chain is built from TRBV5-1 and TRBJ1-2; D ambiguous. This CDR3 comprises 15 residues. V dropped 2 bases and J dropped 6 bases, with 17 bases sitting between them. Germline assignment: CDR1 SGHRS and CDR2 YFSETQ.

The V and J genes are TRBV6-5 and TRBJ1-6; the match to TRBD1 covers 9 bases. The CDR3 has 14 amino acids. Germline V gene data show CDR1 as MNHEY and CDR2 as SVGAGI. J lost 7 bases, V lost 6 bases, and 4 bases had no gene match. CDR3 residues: CASRETGGNSPLHF. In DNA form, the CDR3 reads TGTGCCAGCAGGGAGACAGGGGGGAATTCACCCCTCCACTTT.

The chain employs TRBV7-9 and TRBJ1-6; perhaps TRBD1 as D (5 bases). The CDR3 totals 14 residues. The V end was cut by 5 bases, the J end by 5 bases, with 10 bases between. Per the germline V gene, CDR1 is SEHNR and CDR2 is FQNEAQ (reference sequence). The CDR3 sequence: CASSPTADNSPLHF. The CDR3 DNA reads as TGTGCCAGCAGCCCGACAGCTGATAATTCACCCCTCCACTTT.

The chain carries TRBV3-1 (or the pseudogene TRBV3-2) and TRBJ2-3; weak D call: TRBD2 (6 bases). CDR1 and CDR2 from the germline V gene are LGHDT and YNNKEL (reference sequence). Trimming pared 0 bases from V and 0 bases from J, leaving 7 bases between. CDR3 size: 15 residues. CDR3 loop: CASSQDGGSTDTQYF. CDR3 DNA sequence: TGTGCCAGCAGCCAAGATGGGGGGAGCACAGATACGCAGTATTTT.

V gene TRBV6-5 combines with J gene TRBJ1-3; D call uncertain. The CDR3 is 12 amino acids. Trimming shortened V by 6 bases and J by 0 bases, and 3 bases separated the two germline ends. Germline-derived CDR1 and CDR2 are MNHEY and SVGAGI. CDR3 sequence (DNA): TGTGCCAGCAGAAGCTCTGGAAACACCATATATTTT. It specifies CASRSSGNTIYF.

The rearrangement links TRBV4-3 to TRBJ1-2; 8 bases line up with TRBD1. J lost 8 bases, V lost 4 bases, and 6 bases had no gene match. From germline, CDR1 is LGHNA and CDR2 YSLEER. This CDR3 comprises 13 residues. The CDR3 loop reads CASSPQTGVGYTF. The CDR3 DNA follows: TGCGCCAGCAGCCCTCAGACAGGGGTCGGCTACACCTTC.

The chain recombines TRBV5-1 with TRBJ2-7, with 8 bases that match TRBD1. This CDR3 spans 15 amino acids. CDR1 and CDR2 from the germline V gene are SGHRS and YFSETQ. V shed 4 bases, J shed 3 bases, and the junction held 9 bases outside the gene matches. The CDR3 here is CASSPRQGPSYEQYF. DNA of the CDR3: TGCGCCAGCAGCCCCCGACAGGGGCCCAGCTACGAGCAGTACTTC.